These 29 T cell receptor beta chains were sequenced from one sample in a study of regulatory T cells in long-lasting Graves disease. Time point indicated: newly diagnosed GD, antithyroid drugs for less than 3 months. Extracted PBMC RNA gave rise to the TCR library. The TCR beta library used iRepertoire HTBI primers with Arm-PCR amplification of CDR3. Using its own MiXCR run on the multiplex PCR reads, TCRdb lists one record per CDR3 protein. This table holds about 310,000 distinct CDR3 sequences, approximately 20% found once. The source material was peripheral blood mononuclear cells (PBMCs), sampled at new diagnosis, from a patient treated with antithyroid drugs. All receptors come from a female donor with Graves disease.

This clonotype was seen ten or more times. The chain uses TRBV6-2 or TRBV6-3 and TRBJ2-5; D is perhaps TRBD2 (5 bases). The CDR3 length is 15 residues. The V gene's germline CDR1 is MNHEY and CDR2 SVGEGT. V lost 5 bases and J lost 7, with 20 bases in between. The CDR3 loop reads CASSESGQEEGTQYF. As DNA, the CDR3 is TGTGCCAGCAGTGAATCTGGGCAGGAAGAGGGGACCCAGTACTTC.

V usage is TRBV27 and J usage is TRBJ1-5, with 9 bases lining up with TRBD1. CDR3 size: 15 residues. The J segment lost 4 bases and the V segment lost 7 bases, leaving 8 bases of the junction unmatched. Germline loops: CDR1 MNHEY, CDR2 SMNVEV (reference sequence). The CDR3 loop is CASTPNRGLNQPQHF. The CDR3 nucleotides read TGTGCCAGCACCCCCAACAGGGGGCTTAATCAGCCCCAGCATTTT.

This clonotype appeared many times. The chain couples TRBV12-3 or TRBV12-4 to TRBJ2-2, with D possibly being TRBD1 (6 bases). V was cut by 10 bases and J by 6 bases, with 18 bases left in between. The CDR3 is 14 amino acids. The CDR3 is CATRRAGVAGELFF. In nucleotides, the CDR3 is TGTGCCACCCGAAGGGCAGGGGTGGCCGGGGAGCTGTTTTTT.

This clonotype was counted ten times or more. This rearrangement joins TRBV7-9 to TRBJ2-1; D tentatively fits TRBD1 or TRBD2 (5 bases each). This CDR3 comprises 10 residues. Per the germline V gene, CDR1 is SEHNR and CDR2 is FQNEAQ (reference sequence). Trimming pared 8 bases from V and 9 bases from J, leaving 8 bases between. The CDR3 is CASPGTEQFF. CDR3 sequence (DNA): TGTGCCAGCCCCGGGACTGAGCAGTTCTTC. Supplemented by reference TRBV7-9 and TRBJ2-1, the full variable domain reads DTGVSQNPRHKITKRGQNVTFRCDPISEHNRLYWYRQTLGQGPEFLTYFQNEAQLEKSRLLSDRFSAERPKGSFSTLEIQRTEQGDSAMYLCASPGTEQFFGPGTRLTVL.

This clonotype showed up just a few times. A read error may explain this, as a much larger clone is one base away. The chain links TRBV28 to TRBJ1-5; D not resolved. Germline CDR1 and CDR2: MDHEN and SYDVKM. The CDR3 contains 13 residues. Here the CDR3 reads CVSRTDGNQPQHF. As DNA, the CDR3 is TGTGTCAGCAGGACGGACGGGAATCAGCCCCAGCATTTT.

Points on this clonotype: This may stem from a read error, because a much larger clone lies one nucleotide away. This chain joins TRBV4-1 and TRBJ2-2, with D tentatively TRBD1 or TRBD2 (5 bases each). There are 12 residues in the CDR3. Per the germline V gene, CDR1 is MGHRA and CDR2 is YSYEKL. CDR3 protein: CASSQESGDLFF. The CDR3 nucleotides are TGCGCCAGCAGCCAAGAATCCGGGGACCTGTTTTTT.

A word on this clonotype: A far larger clone is off by one base, so a read error is likely. Lacking the conserved final phenylalanine or tryptophan, this CDR3 likely reflects a read error. No DNA is shown, since the ends of the CDR3 on it are uncertain; the CDR3 is the one TCRdb lists. This chain joins TRBV11-3 and TRBJ2-7. Germline CDR1 is SGHNT and CDR2 is YENEEA. From its first to its last residue, the CDR3 has 12 amino acids. The chain's CDR3 is CASSLVADTQYS.

This clonotype was detected many times. The chain employs TRBV6-2 or TRBV6-3 and TRBJ2-7, with D possibly being TRBD2 (5 bases). Germline V gene lookup returns CDR1 MNHEY and CDR2 SVGEGT. The CDR3 contains 17 residues. Trimming removed 6 bases from V and 4 bases from J, with 25 bases in between. The DNA for the CDR3 is TGTGCCAGCAGCAACCGACGGCGAGGTAGCGAGGGATACGAGCAGTACTTC. Its protein is CASSNRRRGSEGYEQYF.

This clonotype was seen repeatedly, ten times or more. The chain joins TRBV12-5 to TRBJ2-7, with D uncertain. Germline lookup yields CDR1 LGHNT and CDR2 FRNRAP. The CDR3 is made up of 15 amino acids. The V and J ends lost 5 bases and 5 bases respectively, with 19 bases between them. The CDR3, as DNA: TGTGCTAGTGGTGGCAAAGTCGGATTTCTCGACGAGCAGTACTTC. This gives the protein CASGGKVGFLDEQYF.

This clonotype was detected ten times or more. The chain recombines TRBV10-3 with TRBJ1-3; TRBD1 matches at 7 bases. V lost 3 bases to trimming and J lost 2 bases; unmatched junction nucleotides: 10. The CDR3 runs 17 residues. The germline CDR1 and CDR2 sequences are ENHRY and SYGVKD. CDR3 region: CAISEPRDSRTGNTIYF. The DNA for the CDR3 is TGTGCCATCAGTGAACCCCGGGACAGTCGGACTGGAAACACCATATATTTT.

Ten or more counts support this clonotype. V and J are TRBV12-3 or TRBV12-4 and TRBJ2-5; possible D gene TRBD1, 6 bases. This CDR3 comprises 12 residues. Trimming left V 6 bases short and J 7 bases short, with 12 bases between. CDR3 DNA: TGTGCCAGCAGGTACAGGGATAGGACCCAGTACTTC. It is translated as CASRYRDRTQYF.

This clonotype was seen at least ten times. This sequence joins TRBV7-8 and TRBJ2-2; D gene unclear. Germline values: CDR1 SGHVS, CDR2 FQNEAQ. There are 10 residues in the CDR3. V was clipped by 9 bases and J by 7 bases, with 6 bases between them. The CDR3 reads CASSNGELFF. In DNA form, the CDR3 reads TGTGCCAGTTCGAACGGGGAGCTGTTTTTT.

This clonotype was seen a few times. V usage is TRBV2 and J usage is TRBJ2-5, with 7 bases matching TRBD2. The CDR3 totals 14 residues. With 4 bases clipped from V and 5 bases from J, the junction kept 7 bases outside the gene matches. The germline CDR1 and CDR2 sequences are SNHLY and FYNNEI. The CDR3: CASSGGLSLETQYF. CDR3 sequence (DNA): TGTGCCAGCAGTGGGGGACTATCCCTGGAGACCCAGTACTTC.

Ten or more counts support this clonotype. The chain is built from TRBV7-2 and TRBJ2-3; D could derive from TRBD1 or TRBD2 (6 bases each). CDR1 and CDR2 (germline): SGHTA, FQGNSA. The CDR3 runs 13 residues. V was trimmed by 4 bases and J by 4 bases, leaving 9 bases between them. CDR3 in amino acids: CASSYGGPDTQYF. As DNA, the CDR3 is TGTGCCAGCAGCTATGGGGGGCCAGATACGCAGTATTTT.

V and J are TRBV5-1 and TRBJ2-3, with 8 bases matching TRBD2. The V gene's germline CDR1 is SGHRS and CDR2 YFSETQ. There are 15 residues in the CDR3. V lost 2 bases and J lost 4; bases outside the gene matches: 6. Here the CDR3 reads CASSFTGGPADTQYF. For the CDR3, the DNA is TGCGCCAGCAGCTTTACGGGAGGGCCTGCAGATACGCAGTATTTT.

In its sample, this clonotype was seen a few times. V is TRBV10-3 and J is TRBJ1-6; possible D gene TRBD1, 6 bases. The ends were cut back, 4 bases at V and 7 bases at J, with 11 bases in the middle. Per germline, CDR1 ENHRY and CDR2 SYGVKD. This CDR3 spans 14 amino acids. The CDR3: CAISGWTENSPLHF. DNA of the CDR3: TGTGCCATCAGTGGTTGGACAGAAAATTCACCCCTCCACTTT.

This clonotype occurred a few times. This sequence joins TRBV5-4 and TRBJ2-5; D not certain. The germline gives CDR1 SGHNT, CDR2 YYREEE (reference sequence). Trimming pared 1 base from V and 0 bases from J, leaving 10 bases between. CDR3 length: 15 residues. CDR3 amino acids: CASSLRRSDQETQYF. The CDR3 nucleotides are TGTGCCAGCAGCTTGCGTAGGTCAGACCAAGAGACCCAGTACTTC.

This clonotype was detected ten times or more. This chain connects TRBV6-1 to TRBJ1-6, with D unclear. Trimming took off 6 bases at V and 0 bases at J, with 6 bases between the two ends. CDR3 length: 14 amino acids. Germline V gene data show CDR1 as MNHNS and CDR2 as SASEGT. CDR3 nucleotides: TGTGCCAGCAGCCGGAGCTCCTATAATTCACCCCTCCACTTT. The encoded protein is CASSRSSYNSPLHF.

The rearrangement uses TRBV11-2 and TRBJ1-1; possible D gene TRBD1, 6 bases. The CDR3 length is 17 residues. CDR1 is SGHAT and CDR2 is FQNNGV in the germline V gene. V lost 4 bases and J 3 bases, leaving 21 bases between the germline ends. CDR3 in DNA: TGTGCCAGCAGCTCGATTATACCAGGGGCCGGGGACACTGAAGCTTTCTTT. Protein: CASSSIIPGAGDTEAFF.

This clonotype has ten or more counts. The V and J genes are TRBV11-2 and TRBJ2-1; 9 positions agree with TRBD2. Germline-derived CDR1 and CDR2 are SGHAT and FQNNGV. J gave up 7 bases and V 5 bases, and 9 bases lay outside the gene matches. The CDR3 consists of 15 residues. For the CDR3, the DNA is TGTGCCAGCAGCATCGGAGCGGGAGGTAGGAATGAGCAGTTCTTC. Protein sequence: CASSIGAGGRNEQFF.

This clonotype was counted at least ten times. The V and J genes are TRBV5-1 and TRBJ2-1; D is possibly TRBD2 (6 bases). The ends were cut back, 4 bases at V and 6 bases at J, with 20 bases in the middle. Germline V gene data show CDR1 as SGHRS and CDR2 as YFSETQ. CDR3 length equals 16 residues. The CDR3 DNA reads TGCGCCAGCAGCGCGAAGGAGGGGATTTTGGGCAATGAGCAGTTCTTC. Protein: CASSAKEGILGNEQFF.

Only a few counts were recorded for this clonotype. This chain joins TRBV6-1 and TRBJ2-4; no definite D call. V was cut by 2 bases and J by 0 bases, with 8 bases left in between. From germline, CDR1 is MNHNS and CDR2 SASEGT. This CDR3 spans 15 amino acids. The CDR3 here is CASSEPNLAKNIQYF. CDR3 sequence (DNA): TGTGCCAGCAGTGAACCGAATCTAGCCAAAAACATTCAGTACTTC.

The table lists this clonotype with a few counts. The chain carries TRBV28 and TRBJ2-4; D ambiguous. The length of the CDR3 is 17 residues. Trimming removed 3 bases from V and 0 bases from J, with 15 bases in between. CDR1 is MDHEN, CDR2 SYDVKM, per germline. The CDR3 DNA reads as TGTGCCAGCAGTTTCCCCCGGCAGGCTCTAGCCAAAAACATTCAGTACTTC. It yields the protein CASSFPRQALAKNIQYF.

The chain employs TRBV20-1 and TRBJ1-6; tentative D call: TRBD1 (5 bases). Germline CDR1 is DFQATT and CDR2 is SNEGSKA (reference sequence). The CDR3 consists of 15 residues. Between the trimmed V and J ends, which lost 5 bases and 13 bases, there was a span of 24 bases. CDR3 amino acids: CSAPHTGASRRPLHF. The CDR3 DNA reads TGCAGTGCTCCCCACACCGGGGCGTCCCGTCGGCCCCTCCACTTT.

This clonotype was counted at least ten times. V usage is TRBV9 and J usage is TRBJ2-3; D gene uncertain. V shed 0 bases and J shed 2 bases, with 1 base lying between them. From germline, CDR1 is SGDLS and CDR2 YYNGEE. CDR3 size: 12 residues. The CDR3 coding sequence is TGTGCCAGCAGCGTAGCCACAGATACGCAGTATTTT. It encodes CASSVATDTQYF.

This clonotype has a handful of counts. With a much larger clone just one base away, this may be a read error. Here the CDR3 DNA reads TGTGCCAGCAGTTACTTGACGGACGAGCAGTACTTC. Translating it yields CASSYLTDEQYF. The V and J genes are TRBV6-5 and TRBJ2-7; D gene unclear. V dropped 1 base and J dropped 5 bases, with 6 bases sitting between them. The CDR3 runs 12 residues. Per germline, CDR1 MNHEY and CDR2 SVGAGI.

The chain's CDR3 is CASRGVDTEAFF. As DNA, the CDR3 is TGCGCCAGCCGGGGGGTTGACACTGAAGCTTTCTTT. This sequence joins TRBV5-1 and TRBJ1-1; D is possibly TRBD1 (5 bases). The CDR3 has 12 residues. In germline, CDR1 is SGHRS, CDR2 YFSETQ. The V and J ends lost 7 bases and 3 bases respectively, with 10 bases between them.

The sample holds many counts of this clonotype. The CDR3: CASRRRGLANYGYTF. CDR3 in DNA: TGTGCCAGCAGAAGAAGAGGCCTTGCTAACTATGGCTACACCTTC. The J gene is TRBJ1-2, the V gene TRBV6-1; D is ambiguous. Per germline, CDR1 MNHNS and CDR2 SASEGT. The CDR3 is made up of 15 amino acids. V was pared by 6 bases and J by 0 bases, with 14 bases between.

The chain recombines TRBV5-1 with TRBJ2-5; tentative D call: TRBD1 (5 bases). Trimming took off 3 bases at V and 2 bases at J, with 8 bases between the two ends. The V gene's germline CDR1 is SGHRS and CDR2 YFSETQ. The CDR3 extends over 13 amino acids. In DNA form, the CDR3 reads TGCGCCAGCAGCTCTACAGGACAAGAGACCCAGTACTTC. It codes for CASSSTGQETQYF.